These T cell receptor beta chains were read from a single sample in a study of early T cells in non-severe SARS-CoV-2 infection. TCRdb re-derived calls from the 5' RACE reads in MiXCR, one entry per CDR3 protein. The sample has tens of thousands of distinct CDR3 sequences, 13% to 15% seen once. Sequenced: whole blood. The receptors originated from an adult who was a healthcare worker with PCR-confirmed SARS-CoV-2 infection or an uninfected control (not recorded which). CDR3s include the opening cysteine and the closing phenylalanine or tryptophan.

>TRBV10-3
CAASRDQNEKLFF
>TRBV6-5
CASSYPGTSALHF
>TRBV5-6
CASSGGNIQYF
>TRBV28
CASSPLIGTEAFF
>TRBV10-3
CAISPTGSTNTEAFF
>TRBV27
CASTYAGRGDTEAFF
>TRBV29-1
CSVGLPTRGYNEQFF
>TRBV11-2
CASRPFLDRGQLATDTQYF
>TRBV29-1
CSVLIKPVYEQYF
>TRBV14
CASSQQRYQETQYF
>TRBV6-5
CASSYQETSGNTIYF
>TRBV7-3
CASSLASGSNEQYF
>TRBV11-2
CASSFPFVGTEAFF
>TRBV5-1
CASSWDRNQPQHF
>TRBV29-1
CSVEDRVLAGENEQFF
>TRBV6-6
CASRTPAAGNTIYF
>TRBV29-1
CSVGQGTDTQYF
>TRBV20-1
CSAREDAWGSF
>TRBV20-1
CSAVPGQGEDEQYF
>TRBV7-3
CASKSWASDTQYF
>TRBV10-1
CASSREGDTEELFF
>TRBV7-9
CASSFPEVPSRVDEQFF
>TRBV9
CASSVGTGSQPQHF